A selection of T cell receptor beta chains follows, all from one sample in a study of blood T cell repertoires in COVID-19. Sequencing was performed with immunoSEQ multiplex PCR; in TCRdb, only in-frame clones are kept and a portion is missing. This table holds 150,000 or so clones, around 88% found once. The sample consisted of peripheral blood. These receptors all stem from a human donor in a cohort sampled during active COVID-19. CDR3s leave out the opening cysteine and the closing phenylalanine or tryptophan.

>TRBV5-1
ASSLGAAGGHYEQY
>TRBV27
ASSITSSYEQY
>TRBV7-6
ASSSGQGGETQY
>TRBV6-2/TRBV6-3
ASSYGRGSGNTIY
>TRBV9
ASSVGTSGVTDTQY
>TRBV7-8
ASSKTSGAMGSYEQY
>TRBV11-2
ASSLHSQFYEQY
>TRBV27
ASSLSRQGAGEQY
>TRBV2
ASSGGRSSTDTQY
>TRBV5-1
ASSWRTSGIVRVSYNEQF
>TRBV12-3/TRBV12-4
ASSFQPSAGQF
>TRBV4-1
ASSQDHGGNSYEQY
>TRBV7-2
ASSFHRQGNQPQH
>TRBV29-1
SVDPSGGAKGYT
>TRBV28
ASSLIQARNEQY
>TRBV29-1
SVEWAGRNKRNTEAF
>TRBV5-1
ASSLTSGRPYEQY
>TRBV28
ASSIPPGYEQY
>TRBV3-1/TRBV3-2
ASSQGRRTFYNEQF
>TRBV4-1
ASSRTGDRDYEQY
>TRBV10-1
ASSGENYNEQF
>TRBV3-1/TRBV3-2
ASSQDLRGAGGYT
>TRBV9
ASSAGYRGGYGYT
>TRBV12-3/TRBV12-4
IAGNTEAF
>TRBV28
ASSLSGLGSEAF
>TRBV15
ATSRVGTGSYEQY
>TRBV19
ASSKSTGANQPQH
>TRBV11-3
ASSPLDLYEQY
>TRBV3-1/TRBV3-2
ASSRLAGAGEQY
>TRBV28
ASSLEWAGNSYEQY
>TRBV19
ASSIVPHSESNQPQH
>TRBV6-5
ASSYRAGSTEAF
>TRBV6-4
ASSGEQGGCAEAF
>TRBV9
ASSDQQGLSYNEQF
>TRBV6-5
ASNPYRGANEKLF
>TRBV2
ASRQGNYGYT
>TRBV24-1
ATSGSYSNQPQH
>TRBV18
ASSSGTVGGYT
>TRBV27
ASSLVSGRTGEQF
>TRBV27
ASSFRQGGGEQY
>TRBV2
ASSPSTGSMNYGYT
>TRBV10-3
AISESRGSSGNTIY
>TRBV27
ASSLRGTGNTEAF
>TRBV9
ASSVGAQVSSYEQY
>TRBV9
ASRGAGETQY
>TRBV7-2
ASSSGQGTAEQY
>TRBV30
AWTGGGTEPQH